The rows below give T cell receptor beta chains drawn from one sample of a study of cytomegalovirus exposure and HLA in healthy donors. The protocol was immunoSEQ multiplex PCR, while the TCRdb copy is restricted to in-frame clones and leaves out a portion. The data contain roughly 170,000 clones, around 74% of them singletons. Source material: PBMCs. The source of these receptors is a female donor in good health and CMV-seronegative. CDR3s include the opening cysteine and the closing phenylalanine or tryptophan. A D gene is named only where the DNA matches it firmly. Expanded clones are given a class, and other clones once, few, many or no size at all.

V	J	D	size	length	DNA	CDR3
TRBV6-5	TRBJ2-7	-	few	14	TGTGCCAGCAGCGGGGGTCACGGACTTTACGAGCAGTACTTC	CASSGGHGLYEQYF
TRBV27	TRBJ1-5	-	-	15	TGTGCCAGCAGTTTATACCCAGGGAAGGATCAGCCCCAGCATTTT	CASSLYPGKDQPQHF
TRBV7-9	TRBJ2-3	-	once	12	TGTGCCAGCAGCTCGAAGAGTTATACGCAGTATTTT	CASSSKSYTQYF
TRBV10-3	TRBJ2-7	TRBD1	-	13	TGTGCCATCAGCGACAGGGTCTTCTACGAGCAGTACTTC	CAISDRVFYEQYF
TRBV28	TRBJ2-7	TRBD2	once	15	TGTGCCAGCTGCACAGGCGGGAGCGCTACCTACGAGCAGTACTTC	CASCTGGSATYEQYF
TRBV18	TRBJ2-7	-	-	18	TGTGCCAGCTCACCACGACGGGGTAACAGGGCTCTAACCTACGAGCAGTACTTC	CASSPRRGNRALTYEQYF
TRBV5-4	TRBJ2-7	TRBD1	once	12	TGTGCCAGCAGCTTACAGGGGCACGAGCAGTACTTC	CASSLQGHEQYF
TRBV15	TRBJ2-3	TRBD1	few	16	TGTGCCACCAGCAGGCCGGGACAGGGGGTCACAGATACGCAGTATTTT	CATSRPGQGVTDTQYF
TRBV7-2	TRBJ1-1	TRBD1	-	18	TGTGCCAGCAGCTTGTCAGTGTGGACAGGGGGAGTCGGCACTGAAGCTTTCTTT	CASSLSVWTGGVGTEAFF
TRBV7-2	TRBJ2-3	-	-	12	TGTGCCAGCAGCTCCAAAATAGATACGCAGTATTTT	CASSSKIDTQYF
TRBV10-1	TRBJ1-3	-	few	14	TGCGCCAGCCTGCGGGTAGGGTCTGGAAACACCATATATTTT	CASLRVGSGNTIYF
TRBV28	TRBJ2-7	TRBD1	once	15	TGTGCCAGCAGTTTGCCGGGACAGGGGCCCTACGAGCAGTACTTC	CASSLPGQGPYEQYF
TRBV6-6	TRBJ1-2	-	once	13	TGTGCCAGCAGTAACAGGGAAGGTATCGGCTACACCTTC	CASSNREGIGYTF
TRBV13	TRBJ2-7	TRBD2	-	15	TGTGCCAGCAGTCAAAACAGCGGGAGGTCCTACGAGCAGTACTTC	CASSQNSGRSYEQYF
TRBV7-8	TRBJ1-4	-	-	14	TGTGCCAGCAGCTTAAGAAATGTGGCCGAAAAACTGTTTTTT	CASSLRNVAEKLFF
TRBV6-5	TRBJ1-2	-	-	13	TGTGCCAGCAGTTACGCGGACTACTATGGCTACACCTTC	CASSYADYYGYTF
TRBV28	TRBJ2-7	-	-	15	TGTGCCAGCAGCCCCTATGGGGAGTTCCGATACGAGCAGTACTTC	CASSPYGEFRYEQYF
TRBV11-2	TRBJ2-2	TRBD2	-	15	TGTGCCAGCAGCTTACTAGCGGCGAACACCGGGGAGCTGTTTTTT	CASSLLAANTGELFF
TRBV19	TRBJ2-3	-	-	13	TGTGCCAGTGACGGGGGGCAAGCAGATACGCAGTATTTT	CASDGGQADTQYF
TRBV18	TRBJ2-4	-	-	13	TGTGCCAGCTCTTCAGGGTTGGGATACATTCAGTACTTC	CASSSGLGYIQYF
TRBV28	TRBJ2-7	TRBD2	-	16	TGTGCCAGCAGTTCCGGGACTAGCGCCGCTCTTTACGAGCAGTACTTC	CASSSGTSAALYEQYF
TRBV28	TRBJ2-2	TRBD2	-	15	TGTGCCAGCAGCGGGGGACTAGAAGCCCCCGGGGAGCTGTTTTTT	CASSGGLEAPGELFF
TRBV10-3	TRBJ1-1	TRBD1	-	15	TGTGCCATCAGTGAGTCAGGGACAGAGAACACTGAAGCTTTCTTT	CAISESGTENTEAFF
TRBV15	TRBJ2-3	TRBD2	once	13	TGTGCCACCAGCAGAGATTTCGGATCGACTAGCGGTTTT	CATSRDFGSTSGF
TRBV25-1	TRBJ2-3	-	-	17	TGTGCCAGCAGTGATTCTGGCGGGGGCGTCAGCACAGATACGCAGTATTTT	CASSDSGGGVSTDTQYF
TRBV2	TRBJ2-1	-	-	13	TGTGCCAGCAGTGAAGCGCCACCAGGGGAGCAGTTCTTC	CASSEAPPGEQFF
TRBV28	TRBJ1-5	TRBD1	-	15	TGTGCCAGCAGTTTTAAGGGGGCCTACAATCAGCCCCAGCATTTT	CASSFKGAYNQPQHF
TRBV4-2	TRBJ2-7	TRBD2	-	15	TGTGCCAGCAGCCACGGGACTAGCCGACGCTACGAGCAGTACTTC	CASSHGTSRRYEQYF
TRBV6-1	TRBJ1-3	-	-	15	TGTGCCAGCAGTGAAGGCCGCGCCTCTGGAAACACCATATATTTT	CASSEGRASGNTIYF
TRBV5-6	TRBJ1-1	TRBD1	-	17	TGTGCCAGCAGCTTGTCAGGGGGCCAATATCGTGACACTGAAGCTTTCTTT	CASSLSGGQYRDTEAFF
TRBV6-1	TRBJ1-2	TRBD1	-	16	TGTGCCAGCAGTGAAGTCGCGACAGGGGTGTACTATGGCTACACCTTC	CASSEVATGVYYGYTF
TRBV27	TRBJ2-7	TRBD1	-	15	TGTGCCAGCAGTTTACTACAGGGGGCGGGCCTAGAGCAGTACTTC	CASSLLQGAGLEQYF
TRBV4-3	TRBJ2-2	-	-	14	TGCGCCAGCAGCCAGGACACGGTGACCGGGGAGCTGTTTTTT	CASSQDTVTGELFF
TRBV7-2	TRBJ1-5	TRBD1	-	19	TGTGCCAGCAGCTACCTCACAACAGGGGGGACCCTATCCAATCAGCCCCAGCATTTT	CASSYLTTGGTLSNQPQHF
TRBV18	TRBJ1-1	TRBD1	-	14	TGTGCCAGCTCAACCTATACAGGGGGCGCGGAAGCTTTCTTT	CASSTYTGGAEAFF
TRBV19	TRBJ1-5	TRBD1	-	15	TGTGCCAGTAGTCCTCGGACAGGGAATGCCCAGCCCCAGCATTTT	CASSPRTGNAQPQHF
TRBV7-2	TRBJ2-5	TRBD2	once	13	TGTGCCAGCAGCTTAGGGGAGGGGGAGACCCAGTACTTC	CASSLGEGETQYF
TRBV5-1	TRBJ2-6	TRBD1	-	19	TGCGCCAGCAGCTGGGTCGGGACAGGGAGGCGCTCTGGGGCCAACGTCCTGACTTTC	CASSWVGTGRRSGANVLTF
TRBV7-9	TRBJ1-5	-	few	14	TGTGCCAGCAGCTTAGAAGGGGGGGAAAGGGCCCAGCATTTT	CASSLEGGERAQHF
TRBV5-1	TRBJ1-2	TRBD1	few	15	TGCGCCAGCAGCATATTCCGGGACAGCGACTATGGCTACACCTTC	CASSIFRDSDYGYTF
TRBV6-6	TRBJ1-1	TRBD1	-	15	TGTGCCAGCAGTACGACAGGGGGGACAAACACTGAAGCTTTCTTT	CASSTTGGTNTEAFF
TRBV18	TRBJ2-2	-	-	13	TGTGCCAGCTCACACGGGAACACCGGGGAGCTGTTTTTT	CASSHGNTGELFF